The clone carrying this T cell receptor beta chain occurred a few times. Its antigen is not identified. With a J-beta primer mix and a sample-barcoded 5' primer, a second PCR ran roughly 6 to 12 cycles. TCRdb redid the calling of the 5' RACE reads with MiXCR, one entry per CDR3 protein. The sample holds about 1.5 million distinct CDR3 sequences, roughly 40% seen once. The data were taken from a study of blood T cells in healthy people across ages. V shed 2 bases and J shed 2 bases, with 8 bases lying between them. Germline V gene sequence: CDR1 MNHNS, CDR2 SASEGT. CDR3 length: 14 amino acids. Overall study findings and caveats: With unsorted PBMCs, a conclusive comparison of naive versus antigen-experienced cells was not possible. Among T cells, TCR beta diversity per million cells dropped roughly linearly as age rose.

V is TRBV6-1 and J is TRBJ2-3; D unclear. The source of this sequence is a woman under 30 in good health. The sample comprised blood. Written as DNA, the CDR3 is TGTGCCAGCAGTGAACTACAGAACACAGATACGCAGTATTTT. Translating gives CASSELQNTDTQYF.